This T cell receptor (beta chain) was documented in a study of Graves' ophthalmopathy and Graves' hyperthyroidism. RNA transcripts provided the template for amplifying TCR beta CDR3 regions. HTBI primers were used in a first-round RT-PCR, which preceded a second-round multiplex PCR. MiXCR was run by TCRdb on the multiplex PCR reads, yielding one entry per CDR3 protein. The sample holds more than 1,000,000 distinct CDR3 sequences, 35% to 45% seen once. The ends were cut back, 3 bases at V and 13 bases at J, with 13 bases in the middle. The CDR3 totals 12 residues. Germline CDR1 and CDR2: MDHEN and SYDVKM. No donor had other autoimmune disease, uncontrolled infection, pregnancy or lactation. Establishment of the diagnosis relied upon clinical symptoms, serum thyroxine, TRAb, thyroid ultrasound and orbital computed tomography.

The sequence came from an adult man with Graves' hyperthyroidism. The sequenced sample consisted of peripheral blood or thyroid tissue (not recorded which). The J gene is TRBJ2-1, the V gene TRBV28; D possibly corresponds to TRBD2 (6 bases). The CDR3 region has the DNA TGTGCCAGCAGTTTCAGCGGGTTGGCCCAGTTCTTC. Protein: CASSFSGLAQFF.